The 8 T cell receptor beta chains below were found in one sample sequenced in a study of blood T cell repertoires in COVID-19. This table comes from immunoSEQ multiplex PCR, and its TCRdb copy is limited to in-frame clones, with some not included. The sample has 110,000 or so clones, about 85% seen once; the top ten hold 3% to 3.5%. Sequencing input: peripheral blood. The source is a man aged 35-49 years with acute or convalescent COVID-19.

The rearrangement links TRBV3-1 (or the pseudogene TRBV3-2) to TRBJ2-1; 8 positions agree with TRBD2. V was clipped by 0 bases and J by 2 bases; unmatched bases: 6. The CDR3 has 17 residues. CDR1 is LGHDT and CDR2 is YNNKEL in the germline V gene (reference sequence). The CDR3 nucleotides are TGTGCCAGCAGCCAAGATCACCGGGGGGGTCCCTACAATGAGCAGTTCTTC. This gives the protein CASSQDHRGGPYNEQFF.

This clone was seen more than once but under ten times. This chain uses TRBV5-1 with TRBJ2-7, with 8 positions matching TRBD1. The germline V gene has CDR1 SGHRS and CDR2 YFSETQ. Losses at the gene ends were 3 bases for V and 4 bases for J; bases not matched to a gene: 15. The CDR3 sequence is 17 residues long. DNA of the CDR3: TGCGCCAGCAGCTCCAGAAACCGACAGGGGTCGTCGTACGAGCAGTACTTC. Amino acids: CASSSRNRQGSSYEQYF. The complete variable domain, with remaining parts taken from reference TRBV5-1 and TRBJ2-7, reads KAGVTQTPRYLIKTRGQQVTLSCSPISGHRSVSWYQQTPGQGLQFLFEYFSETQRNKGNFPGRFSGRQFSNSRSEMNVSTLELGDSALYLCASSSRNRQGSSYEQYFGPGTRLTVT.

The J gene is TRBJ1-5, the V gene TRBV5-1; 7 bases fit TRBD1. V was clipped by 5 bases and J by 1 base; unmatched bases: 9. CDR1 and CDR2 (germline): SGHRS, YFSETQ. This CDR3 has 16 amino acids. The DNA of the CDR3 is TGCGCCAGCAGTCACTACCGGGACAGCAGCAATCAGCCCCAGCATTTT. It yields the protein CASSHYRDSSNQPQHF.

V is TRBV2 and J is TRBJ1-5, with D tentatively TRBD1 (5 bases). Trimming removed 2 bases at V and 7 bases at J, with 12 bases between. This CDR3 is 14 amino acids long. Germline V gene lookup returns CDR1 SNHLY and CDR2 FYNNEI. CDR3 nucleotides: TGTGCCAGCAGTGAATGGTCAGGGAGGCAGCCCCAGCATTTT. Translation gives CASSEWSGRQPQHF.

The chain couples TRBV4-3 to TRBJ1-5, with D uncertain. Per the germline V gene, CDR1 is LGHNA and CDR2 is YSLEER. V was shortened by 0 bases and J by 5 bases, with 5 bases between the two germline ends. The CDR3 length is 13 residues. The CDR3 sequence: CASSQDHDQPQHF. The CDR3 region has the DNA TGCGCCAGCAGCCAAGACCATGATCAGCCCCAGCATTTT.

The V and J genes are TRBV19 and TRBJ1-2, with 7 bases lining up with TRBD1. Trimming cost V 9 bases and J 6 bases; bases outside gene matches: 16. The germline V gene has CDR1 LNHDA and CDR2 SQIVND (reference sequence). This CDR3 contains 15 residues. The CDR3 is CASEDAGGRANGYTF. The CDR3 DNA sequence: TGTGCCAGCGAAGACGCAGGGGGAAGAGCTAATGGCTACACCTTC. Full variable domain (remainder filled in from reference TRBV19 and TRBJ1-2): DGGITQSPKYLFRKEGQNVTLSCEQNLNHDAMYWYRQDPGQGLRLIYYSQIVNDFQKGDIAEGYSVSREKKESFPLTVTSAQKNPTAFYLCASEDAGGRANGYTFGSGTRLTVV.

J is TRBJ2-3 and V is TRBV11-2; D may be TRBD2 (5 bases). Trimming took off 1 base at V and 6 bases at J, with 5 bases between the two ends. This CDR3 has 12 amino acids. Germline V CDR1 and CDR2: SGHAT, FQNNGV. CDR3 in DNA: TGTGCCAGCAGCTTAGCGGGGGATACGCAGTATTTT. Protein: CASSLAGDTQYF.

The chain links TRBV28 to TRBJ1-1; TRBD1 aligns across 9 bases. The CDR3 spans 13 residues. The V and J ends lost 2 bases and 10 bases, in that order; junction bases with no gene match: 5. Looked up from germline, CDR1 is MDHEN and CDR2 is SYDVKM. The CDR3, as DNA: TGTGCCAGCAGTTTAGGTCGGGACAGGGCAGCTTTCTTT. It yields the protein CASSLGRDRAAFF.